These 10 T cell receptor beta chains were sequenced from one sample in a study of CD8+CD57+ T cells in acquired aplastic anemia. CD8+CD57+ cell expansion had been shown by flow cytometry in patients chosen for sequencing. CDR3 and TCR beta VDJ profiling relied on genomic DNA as the template. Via MiXCR, TCRdb re-called the reads, giving one row per CDR3 protein. The sample records approximately 130,000 distinct CDR3 sequences, about 43% being singletons. The sample was sorted CD4+, CD8+, or CD8+CD57+ T cells (not recorded which) from PBMCs. The origin of the receptors is a human donor with aplastic anemia.

This clonotype was recorded a few times. This clone may be a read error of a much larger clone one base away. The genes are TRBV12-3 or TRBV12-4 and TRBJ1-2; TRBD1 matches at 8 bases. The CDR3 runs to 14 residues. As DNA, the CDR3 is TGTGTCAGCAATTACAGGGGGGTGGGACATGGCTACACCTTC. It translates to CVSNYRGVGHGYTF.

This clonotype was counted only a few times. The V call is TRBV6-1, the J call TRBJ1-1; a weak D match, TRBD1 (5 bases). This CDR3 spans 13 amino acids. Per the germline V gene, CDR1 is MNHNS and CDR2 is SASEGT. V lost 2 bases and J 8 bases, leaving 12 bases between the germline ends. The CDR3 DNA follows: TGTGCCAGCAGTGAATCTTTCGAGGGGGAAGCTTTCTTT. It codes for CASSESFEGEAFF.

This clonotype has a single count. A much more abundant neighbour one base away suggests this may be a read error. This chain connects TRBV4-1 to TRBJ2-1; D is possibly TRBD1 or TRBD2 (5 bases each). The CDR3 length is 14 residues. The germline CDR1 and CDR2 sequences are MGHRA and YSYEKL. CDR3 coding DNA: TGCGCCAGCAACCAAGAGATAGGGACCAATGAGCAGTTCTTC. Translating it yields CASNQEIGTNEQFF.

The chain has TRBV2 and TRBJ1-1; D not certain. Between the trimmed V and J ends, which lost 0 bases and 3 bases, there was a span of 11 bases. CDR1 SNHLY and CDR2 FYNNEI come from the germline V gene. The CDR3 has 15 amino acids. Here the CDR3 DNA reads TGTGCCAGCAGTGAAGCCGGGGATCGGGACACTGAAGCTTTCTTT. Translating gives CASSEAGDRDTEAFF.

V usage is TRBV7-2 and J usage is TRBJ1-1, with TRBD1 identical over 7 bases. In germline, CDR1 is SGHTA, CDR2 FQGNSA. This CDR3 region has 14 residues. Trimming removed 5 bases from V and 0 bases from J; junction bases left unmatched: 3. The CDR3 nucleotides read TGTGCCAGCAGCGCGGGACAGTTGAACACTGAAGCTTTCTTT. It yields the protein CASSAGQLNTEAFF.

At least ten counts were recorded for this clonotype. The J gene is TRBJ2-1, the V gene TRBV12-3 or TRBV12-4, with 10 bases aligning to TRBD2. The junction had 2 bases not matched to a gene; V was cut back by 6 bases and J by 0 bases. CDR3 size: 15 residues. The CDR3 sequence: CASSRTSGSYNEQFF. The CDR3, as DNA: TGTGCCAGCAGCAGGACTAGCGGCTCCTACAATGAGCAGTTCTTC.

This clonotype appeared once. A read error is possible here, since a much larger clone lies one base away. The V and J genes are TRBV12-3 or TRBV12-4 and TRBJ2-3; D is undetermined. The germline V and J ends were trimmed by 1 base and 8 bases, with 16 bases remaining between them. This CDR3 has 15 amino acids. CDR3 nucleotides: TGTGCCAGCAGTTTAGGGGTCCTAGGAGAAGGTACGCAGTATTTT. Residues: CASSLGVLGEGTQYF.

The chain links TRBV2 to TRBJ1-4, with TRBD1 matching 8 bases. V dropped 4 bases and J dropped 5; count of bases not matched to a gene: 0. This CDR3 contains 13 residues. Germline CDR1 and CDR2: SNHLY and FYNNEI. The CDR3 sequence: CASSGDRNEKLFF. For the CDR3, the DNA is TGTGCCAGCAGTGGGGACAGGAATGAAAAACTGTTTTTT.

This clonotype occurred many times. In DNA, the CDR3 is TGCGCCAGCAGCTTGGAGGGGTCAGTTGGACATTTTATAGAGACCCAGTACTTC. Translated: CASSLEGSVGHFIETQYF. V is TRBV5-1 and J is TRBJ2-5; the D gene is possibly TRBD1 (5 bases). This CDR3 has 18 amino acids. Looked up from germline, CDR1 is SGHRS and CDR2 is YFSETQ. V lost 0 bases to trimming and J lost 4 bases, with 22 bases between them. The full variable domain, with the rest looked up from reference TRBV5-1 and TRBJ2-5, is KAGVTQTPRYLIKTRGQQVTLSCSPISGHRSVSWYQQTPGQGLQFLFEYFSETQRNKGNFPGRFSGRQFSNSRSEMNVSTLELGDSALYLCASSLEGSVGHFIETQYFGPGTRLLVL.

This clonotype was counted ten times or more. The V gene is TRBV2, the J gene TRBJ1-5; no definite D call. Germline CDR1 is SNHLY and CDR2 is FYNNEI. The germline V and J ends were trimmed by 2 bases and 3 bases, with 5 bases remaining between them. The CDR3 has 13 residues. CDR3 nucleotides: TGTGCCAGCAGTGAAACCCCCAATCAGCCCCAGCATTTT. This translates into CASSETPNQPQHF.